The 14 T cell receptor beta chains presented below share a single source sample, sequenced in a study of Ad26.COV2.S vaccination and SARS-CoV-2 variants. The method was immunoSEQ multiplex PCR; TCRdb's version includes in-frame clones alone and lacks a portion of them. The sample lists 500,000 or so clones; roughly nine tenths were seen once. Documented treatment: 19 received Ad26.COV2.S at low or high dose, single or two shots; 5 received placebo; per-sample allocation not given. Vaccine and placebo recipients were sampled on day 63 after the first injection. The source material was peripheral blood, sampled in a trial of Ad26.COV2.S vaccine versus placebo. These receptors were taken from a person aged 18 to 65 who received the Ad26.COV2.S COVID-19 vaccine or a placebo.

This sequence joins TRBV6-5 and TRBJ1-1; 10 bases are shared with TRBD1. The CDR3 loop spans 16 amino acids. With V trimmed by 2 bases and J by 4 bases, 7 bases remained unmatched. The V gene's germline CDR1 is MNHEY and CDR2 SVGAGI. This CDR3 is CASSYPLGTGATEAFF. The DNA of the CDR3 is TGTGCCAGCAGTTACCCCCTAGGGACAGGGGCCACTGAAGCTTTCTTT.

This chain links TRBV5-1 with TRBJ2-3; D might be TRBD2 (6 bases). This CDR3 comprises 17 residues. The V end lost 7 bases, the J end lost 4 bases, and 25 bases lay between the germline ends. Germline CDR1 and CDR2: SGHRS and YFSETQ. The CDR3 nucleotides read TGCGCCAGCTCCAGGAATATTTACCCTTCGGGAGCAGATACGCAGTATTTT. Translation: CASSRNIYPSGADTQYF.

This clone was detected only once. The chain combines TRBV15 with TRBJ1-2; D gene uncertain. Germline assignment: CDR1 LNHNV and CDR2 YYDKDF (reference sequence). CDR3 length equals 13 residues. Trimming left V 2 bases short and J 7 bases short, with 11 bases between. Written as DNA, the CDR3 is TGTGCCACCAGCAGACCAAGGGCGGGTGGCTACACCTTC. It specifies CATSRPRAGGYTF. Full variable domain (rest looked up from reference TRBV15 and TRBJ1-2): DAMVIQNPRYQVTQFGKPVTLSCSQTLNHNVMYWYQQKSSQAPKLLFHYYDKDFNNEADTPDNFQSRRPNTSFCFLDIRSPGLGDTAMYLCATSRPRAGGYTFGSGTRLTVV.

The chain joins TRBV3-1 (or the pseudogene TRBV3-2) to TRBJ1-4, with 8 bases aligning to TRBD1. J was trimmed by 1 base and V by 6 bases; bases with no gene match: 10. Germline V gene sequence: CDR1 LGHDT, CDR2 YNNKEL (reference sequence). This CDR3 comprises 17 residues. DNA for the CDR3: TGTGCCAGCAGACCTCCCGCCGGGACAGGAACTAATGAAAAACTGTTTTTT. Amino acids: CASRPPAGTGTNEKLFF.

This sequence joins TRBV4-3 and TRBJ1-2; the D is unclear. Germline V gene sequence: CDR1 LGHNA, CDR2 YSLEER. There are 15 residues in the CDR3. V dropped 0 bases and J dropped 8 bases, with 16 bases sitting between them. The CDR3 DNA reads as TGCGCCAGCAGCCAAGATTCTCGGGGTGTATACGGCTACACCTTC. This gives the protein CASSQDSRGVYGYTF.

The CDR3 loop is CASSPGHRISGNTIYF. CDR3 coding DNA: TGTGCCAGCAGCCCGGGACACCGGATCTCTGGAAACACCATATATTTT. V is TRBV5-5 and J is TRBJ1-3, with D tentatively TRBD1 (6 bases). Trimming pared 4 bases from V and 0 bases from J, leaving 14 bases between. The CDR3 is 16 residues long. Germline values: CDR1 SGHKS, CDR2 YYEKEE (reference sequence).

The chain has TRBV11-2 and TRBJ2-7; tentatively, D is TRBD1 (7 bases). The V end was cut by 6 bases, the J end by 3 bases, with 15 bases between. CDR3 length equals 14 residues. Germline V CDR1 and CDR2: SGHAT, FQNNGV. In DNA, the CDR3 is TGTGCCAGCAGACGCGGGACAGTAGGCTACGAGCAGTACTTC. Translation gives CASRRGTVGYEQYF.

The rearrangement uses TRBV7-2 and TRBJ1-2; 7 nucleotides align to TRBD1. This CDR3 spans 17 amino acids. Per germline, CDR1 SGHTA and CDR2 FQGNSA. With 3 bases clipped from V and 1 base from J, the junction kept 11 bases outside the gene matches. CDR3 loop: CASSLSWETGINYGYTF. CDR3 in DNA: TGTGCCAGCAGCTTGTCCTGGGAGACAGGGATTAACTATGGCTACACCTTC.

CDR3 nucleotides: TGTGCCACCTCCCAGGGGGGGCTAGCGGGTGGGACCGGGGAGCTGTTTTTT. This gives the protein CATSQGGLAGGTGELFF. This chain joins TRBV11-2 and TRBJ2-2; D is possibly TRBD2 (8 bases). V dropped 10 bases and J dropped 5 bases, with 26 bases sitting between them. The CDR3 consists of 17 residues. Germline assignment: CDR1 SGHAT and CDR2 FQNNGV.

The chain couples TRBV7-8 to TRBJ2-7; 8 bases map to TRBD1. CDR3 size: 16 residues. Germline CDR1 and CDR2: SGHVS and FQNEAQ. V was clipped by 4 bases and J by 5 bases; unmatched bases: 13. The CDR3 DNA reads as TGTGCCAGCAGCTCAAGAAGAAACAGGGGGTACCACGAGCAGTACTTC. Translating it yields CASSSRRNRGYHEQYF.

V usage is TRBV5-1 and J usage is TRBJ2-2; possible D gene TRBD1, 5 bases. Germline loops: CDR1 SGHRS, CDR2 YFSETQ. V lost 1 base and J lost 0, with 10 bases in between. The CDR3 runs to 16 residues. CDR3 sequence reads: CASSLWPGSNTGELFF. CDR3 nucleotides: TGCGCCAGCAGCTTGTGGCCAGGGTCGAACACCGGGGAGCTGTTTTTT.

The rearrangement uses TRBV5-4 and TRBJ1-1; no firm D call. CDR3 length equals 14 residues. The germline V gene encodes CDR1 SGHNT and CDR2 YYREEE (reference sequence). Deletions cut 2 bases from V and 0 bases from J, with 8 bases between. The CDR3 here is CASSLIQLNTEAFF. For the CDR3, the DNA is TGTGCCAGCAGCTTAATACAGTTGAACACTGAAGCTTTCTTT. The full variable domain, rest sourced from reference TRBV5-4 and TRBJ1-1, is ETGVTQSPTHLIKTRGQQVTLRCSSQSGHNTVSWYQQALGQGPQFIFQYYREEENGRGNFPPRFSGLQFPNYSSELNVNALELDDSALYLCASSLIQLNTEAFFGQGTRLTVV.

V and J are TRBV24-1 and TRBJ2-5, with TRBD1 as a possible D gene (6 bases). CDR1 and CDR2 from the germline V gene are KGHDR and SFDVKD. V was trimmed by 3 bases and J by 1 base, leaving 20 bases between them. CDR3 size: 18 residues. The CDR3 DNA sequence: TGTGCCACCAGTGATCCCTCGGCCCACAAACAGGGCCAAGAGACCCAGTACTTC. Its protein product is CATSDPSAHKQGQETQYF.

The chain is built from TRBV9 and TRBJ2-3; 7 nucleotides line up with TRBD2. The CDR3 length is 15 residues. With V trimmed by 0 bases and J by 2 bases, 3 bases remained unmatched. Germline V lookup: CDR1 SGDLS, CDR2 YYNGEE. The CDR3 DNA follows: TGTGCCAGCAGCGTAGCGCTAGCGGACACAGATACGCAGTATTTT. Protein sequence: CASSVALADTDTQYF.